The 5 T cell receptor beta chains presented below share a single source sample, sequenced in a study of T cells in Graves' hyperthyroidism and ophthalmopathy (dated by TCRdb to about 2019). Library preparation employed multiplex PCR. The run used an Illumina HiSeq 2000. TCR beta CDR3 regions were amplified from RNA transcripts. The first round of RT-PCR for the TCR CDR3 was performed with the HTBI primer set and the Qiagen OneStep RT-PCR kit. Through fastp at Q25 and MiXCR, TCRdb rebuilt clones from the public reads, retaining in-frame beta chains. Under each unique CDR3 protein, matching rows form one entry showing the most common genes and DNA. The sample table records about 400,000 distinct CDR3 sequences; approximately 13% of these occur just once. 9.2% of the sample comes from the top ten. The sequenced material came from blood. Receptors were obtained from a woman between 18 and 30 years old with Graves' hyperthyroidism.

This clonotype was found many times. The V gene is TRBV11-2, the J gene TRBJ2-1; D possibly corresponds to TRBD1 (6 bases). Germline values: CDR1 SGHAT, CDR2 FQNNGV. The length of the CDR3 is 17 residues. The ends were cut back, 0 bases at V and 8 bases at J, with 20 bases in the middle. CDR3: CASSLDLGMGTYHEQFF. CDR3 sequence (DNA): TGTGCCAGCAGCTTAGATCTAGGCATGGGGACATATCATGAGCAGTTCTTC.

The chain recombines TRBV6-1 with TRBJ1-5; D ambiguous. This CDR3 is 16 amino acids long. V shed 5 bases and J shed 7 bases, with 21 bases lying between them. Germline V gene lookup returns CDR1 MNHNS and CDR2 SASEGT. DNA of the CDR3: TGTGCCAGCAGTCCCGTCTTGGGGTCGGAGCGCCAGCCCCAGCATTTT. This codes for CASSPVLGSERQPQHF.

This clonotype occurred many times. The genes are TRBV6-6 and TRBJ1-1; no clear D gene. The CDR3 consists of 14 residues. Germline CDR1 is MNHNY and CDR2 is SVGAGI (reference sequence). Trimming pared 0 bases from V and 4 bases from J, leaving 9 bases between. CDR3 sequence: CASSYSNLGTEAFF. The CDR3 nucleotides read TGTGCCAGCAGTTACTCGAATCTCGGCACTGAAGCTTTCTTT.

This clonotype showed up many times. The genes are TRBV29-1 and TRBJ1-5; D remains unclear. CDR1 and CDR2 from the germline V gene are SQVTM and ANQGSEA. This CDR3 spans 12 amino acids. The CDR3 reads CSVSGSNQPQHF. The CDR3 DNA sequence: TGCAGTGTTTCCGGCAGCAATCAGCCCCAGCATTTT.

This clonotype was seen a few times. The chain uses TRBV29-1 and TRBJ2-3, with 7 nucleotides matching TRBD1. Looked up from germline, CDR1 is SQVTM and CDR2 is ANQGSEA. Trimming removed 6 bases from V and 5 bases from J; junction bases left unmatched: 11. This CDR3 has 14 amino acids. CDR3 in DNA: TGCAGCGTCACCGGGACAGTGGTGGAAGATACGCAGTATTTT. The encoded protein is CSVTGTVVEDTQYF.